This T cell receptor (beta chain) was identified in a study of shared clonotypes between healthy human individuals. Clones were sequenced by immunoSEQ multiplex PCR, and TCRdb holds only the in-frame ones, with some missing. The sample lists about half a million clones, around 74% occurring once. The J segment lost 2 bases and the V segment lost 1 base, leaving 1 base of the junction unmatched. The CDR3 has 16 amino acids. Germline V gives CDR1 LNHNV, CDR2 YYDKDF (reference sequence). J is TRBJ2-1 and V is TRBV15; 11 positions match TRBD2. Sequencing was performed on PBMCs. The TCR was taken from a woman aged 40 to 50 in good health. Some clones in this sample may be carry-over from other donors' samples. CDR3 loop: CATSRGSGRAYNEQFF. The CDR3 DNA is TGTGCCACCAGCAGAGGTAGCGGGAGGGCCTACAATGAGCAGTTCTTC.